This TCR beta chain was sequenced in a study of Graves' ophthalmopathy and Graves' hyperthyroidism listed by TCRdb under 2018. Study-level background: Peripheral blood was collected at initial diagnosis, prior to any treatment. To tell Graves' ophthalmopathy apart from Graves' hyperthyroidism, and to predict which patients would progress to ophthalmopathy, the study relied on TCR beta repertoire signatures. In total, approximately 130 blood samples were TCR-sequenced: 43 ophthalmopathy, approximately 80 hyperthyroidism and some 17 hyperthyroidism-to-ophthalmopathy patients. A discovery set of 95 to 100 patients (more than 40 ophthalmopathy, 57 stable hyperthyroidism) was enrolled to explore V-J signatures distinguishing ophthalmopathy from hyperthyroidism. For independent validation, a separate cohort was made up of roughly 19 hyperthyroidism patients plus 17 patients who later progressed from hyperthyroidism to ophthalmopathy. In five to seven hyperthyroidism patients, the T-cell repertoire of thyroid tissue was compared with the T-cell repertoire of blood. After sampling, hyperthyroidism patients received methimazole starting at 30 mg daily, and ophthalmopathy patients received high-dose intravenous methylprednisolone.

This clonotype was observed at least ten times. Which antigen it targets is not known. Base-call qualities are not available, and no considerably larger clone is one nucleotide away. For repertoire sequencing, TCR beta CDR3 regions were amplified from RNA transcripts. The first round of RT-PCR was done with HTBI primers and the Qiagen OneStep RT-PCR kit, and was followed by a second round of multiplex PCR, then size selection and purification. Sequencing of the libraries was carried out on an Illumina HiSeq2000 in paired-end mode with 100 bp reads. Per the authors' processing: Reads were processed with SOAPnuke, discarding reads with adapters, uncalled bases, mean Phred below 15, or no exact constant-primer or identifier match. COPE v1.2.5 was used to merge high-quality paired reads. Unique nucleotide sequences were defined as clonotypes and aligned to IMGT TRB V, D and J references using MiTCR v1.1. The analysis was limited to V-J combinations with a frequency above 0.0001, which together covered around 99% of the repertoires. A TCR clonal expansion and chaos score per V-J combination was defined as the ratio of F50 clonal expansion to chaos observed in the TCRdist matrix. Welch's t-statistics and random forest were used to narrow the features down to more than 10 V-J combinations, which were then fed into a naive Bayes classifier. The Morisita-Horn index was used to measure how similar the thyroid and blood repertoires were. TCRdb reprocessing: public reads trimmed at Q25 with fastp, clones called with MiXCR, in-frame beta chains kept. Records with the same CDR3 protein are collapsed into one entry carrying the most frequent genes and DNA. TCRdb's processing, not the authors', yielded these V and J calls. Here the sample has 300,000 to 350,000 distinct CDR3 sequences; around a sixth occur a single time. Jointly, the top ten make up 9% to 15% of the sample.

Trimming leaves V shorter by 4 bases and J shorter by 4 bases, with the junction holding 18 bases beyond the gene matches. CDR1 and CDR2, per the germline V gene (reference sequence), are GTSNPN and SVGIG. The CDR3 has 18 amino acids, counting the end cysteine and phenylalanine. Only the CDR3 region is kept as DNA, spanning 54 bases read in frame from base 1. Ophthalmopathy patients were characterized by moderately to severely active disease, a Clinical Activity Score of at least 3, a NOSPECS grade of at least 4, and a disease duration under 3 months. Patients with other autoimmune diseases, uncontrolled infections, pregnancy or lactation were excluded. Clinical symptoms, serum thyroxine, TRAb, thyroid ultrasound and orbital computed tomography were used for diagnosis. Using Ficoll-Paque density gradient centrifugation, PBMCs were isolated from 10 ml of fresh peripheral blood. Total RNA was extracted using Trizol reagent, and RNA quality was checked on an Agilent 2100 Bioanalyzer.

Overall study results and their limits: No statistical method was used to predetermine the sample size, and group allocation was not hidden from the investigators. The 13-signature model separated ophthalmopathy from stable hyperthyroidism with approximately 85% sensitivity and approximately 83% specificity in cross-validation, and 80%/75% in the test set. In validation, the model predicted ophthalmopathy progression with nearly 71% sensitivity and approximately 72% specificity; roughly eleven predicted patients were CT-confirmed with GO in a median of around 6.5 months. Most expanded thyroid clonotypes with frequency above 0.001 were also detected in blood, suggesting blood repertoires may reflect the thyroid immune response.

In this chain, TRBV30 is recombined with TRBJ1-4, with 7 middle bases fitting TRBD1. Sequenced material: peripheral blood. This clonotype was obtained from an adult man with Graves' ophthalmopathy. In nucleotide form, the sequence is TGTGCCTGGAATATTTTCGCCGGGAGGGACAGCCTTAATGAAAAACTGTTTTTT. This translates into CAWNIFAGRDSLNEKLFF.